This T cell receptor beta chain was captured by sequencing in a study of T cells expressing NK-cell markers (dated by TCRdb to between 2020 and 2021). In terms of the full investigation: TCR beta-chain repertoires were profiled in sorted CD3+CD56+NKG2C+, CD3+CD56+NKG2C- and CD3+CD56-NKG2C+ T-cell subsets from about 8 donors. Among the eight sequenced donors, only one was HCMV-seronegative, while the other seven were HCMV-seropositive. The eight sequenced donors were randomly selected healthy volunteers, three men and five women. Libraries were sequenced as 2 x 150 bp reads on Illumina HiSeq 2000/2500, MiSeq or NextSeq. Overall study results and their limits: Whether the expanded NKG2C-expressing T cell clones were specific for HCMV antigens was left unclear. Those dominant clonotypes were again the most abundant among CD3+CD56-NKG2C+ cells in a handful of donors, at about 28.3-65%. In about 6 donors, the dominant CD3+CD56+NKG2C+ clonotypes were found to rank among the top 10 CD8+ clonotypes and to make up about 1.0-7.5% of CD8+ T cells.

CDR1 and CDR2 are drawn from the germline V gene: SGHRS, YFSETQ. Including the terminal cysteine and phenylalanine, the CDR3 comprises 12 residues. There is no recorded DNA. Details on this clonotype: Its antigen is still unknown.

A commercial ELISA kit detecting HCMV-specific IgG in serum was used to determine HCMV serostatus. Peripheral blood mononuclear cells were isolated from blood by Ficoll density gradient centrifugation. Sequencing used an Illumina HiSeq 2000. TCR beta cDNA libraries were made by 5'RACE template switching that added a universal primer site and unique molecular identifiers. Synthesis of cDNA was primed from the TCR beta constant segment and was followed by two consecutive PCR amplification steps. Regarding the original processing steps: MIGEC was used to demultiplex reads and group reads by UMI, and MiTCR was used to assemble and quantify clonotypes. To exclude erroneous sequences, only TCR cDNA sequences supported by at least two reads were retained. The tcR package was used for downstream repertoire analysis, and clonotypes were matched between fractions using CDR3 nucleotide sequence together with V segment. VDJmatch was used to annotate antigen specificity against VDJdb, with one amino acid substitution in CDR3 allowed. TCRdb reprocessed the reads and provides one entry for every CDR3 protein sequence; no DNA is given. What appears here as the V and J calls and clone size reflects TCRdb's work, not the paper's. This sample's table carries about 460,000 distinct CDR3 sequences. 1.4% of the sample lies in the top ten.

What was sequenced was blood T cells: a sorted CD56 or NKG2C T cell subset, CD4+ or CD8+ T cells, or bulk PBMC T cells (not recorded which). The rearranged segments are TRBV5-1 and TRBJ2-5; without DNA, the TCRdb call of TRBD1 cannot be checked. This TCR came from a woman in her forties or fifties in good health. Donor details come from another sample of the same person, matched by shared clones. Here the CDR3 is given as CASSLQGAIQYF.